This passage covers 30 T cell receptor beta chains from one sample sequenced in a study of CD8+ T cells in alopecia areata. Following extraction, RNA underwent reverse transcription to cDNA, which served as the sequencing template. Sequencing used immunoSEQ multiplex PCR; TCRdb keeps in-frame clones, though not all of them. The sample lists more than 200,000 clones, roughly 40% occurring once. Treatment meaning: oral pan-JAK inhibitor, 5-10 mg twice daily. Sequencing used CD4+ T cells sorted from blood, obtained at approximately week 36, from a patient treated with tofacitinib. The receptors were sampled from a human donor with alopecia areata.

Only a few counts were recorded for this clone. J is TRBJ2-3 and V is TRBV14, with D possibly being TRBD1 (7 bases). CDR3 length equals 16 residues. CDR1 and CDR2 (germline): SGHDN, FVKESK. The V end lost 5 bases, the J end lost 0 bases, and 15 bases lay between the germline ends. In nucleotides, the CDR3 is TGTGCCAGCAGCTCAAACAGGGGAGGAAGCACAGATACGCAGTATTTT. Protein sequence: CASSSNRGGSTDTQYF.

This clone was counted between two and nine times. This rearrangement joins TRBV29-1 to TRBJ2-1, with TRBD2 matching 7 bases. The trim removed 7 bases at V and 8 bases at J, leaving 20 bases unmatched. This CDR3 is 16 amino acids long. Germline values: CDR1 SQVTM, CDR2 ANQGSEA. CDR3 sequence (DNA): TGCAGCGCATATCCGGGGGTTGACGGGAGGTTTGATGAGCAGTTCTTC. Its protein product is CSAYPGVDGRFDEQFF.

This clone was seen a handful of times. This chain joins TRBV7-9 and TRBJ2-1; D call uncertain. V lost 1 base, J lost 12 bases, and 13 bases lay in between. The length of the CDR3 is 13 residues. Germline lookup yields CDR1 SEHNR and CDR2 FQNEAQ (reference sequence). CDR3 protein: CASSLVGEYGQFF. The CDR3 DNA reads as TGTGCCAGCAGCTTAGTCGGCGAGTATGGGCAGTTCTTC.

This clone was detected only a few times. This chain joins TRBV27 and TRBJ2-2; D not certain. V was clipped by 3 bases and J by 4 bases, with 6 bases between them. The CDR3 runs 13 residues. Germline V lookup: CDR1 MNHEY, CDR2 SMNVEV (reference sequence). Here the CDR3 reads CASSFGFTGELFF. The CDR3 DNA sequence: TGTGCCAGCAGTTTTGGGTTCACCGGGGAGCTGTTTTTT.

This chain joins TRBV4-3 and TRBJ2-7; TRBD1 is a possible D gene (5 bases). This CDR3 is 15 amino acids long. V dropped 0 bases and J dropped 1 base, with 10 bases sitting between them. Germline values: CDR1 LGHNA, CDR2 YSLEER. The CDR3 spells CASSQEKDISYEQYF. Here the CDR3 DNA reads TGCGCCAGCAGCCAAGAAAAGGACATTTCCTACGAGCAGTACTTC.

There are a few counts of this clone. This chain connects TRBV5-1 to TRBJ1-4; no definite D call. The CDR3 sequence is 16 residues long. Germline values: CDR1 SGHRS, CDR2 YFSETQ. Trimming removed 0 bases from V and 5 bases from J, with 14 bases in between. The CDR3 loop reads CASSLESGRRNEKLFF. As DNA, the CDR3 is TGCGCCAGCAGCTTGGAGTCCGGGAGGCGGAATGAAAAACTGTTTTTT.

In this sample, this clone turned up a few times. The identical CDR3 is also encoded by other nucleotide sequences in the sample. The chain employs TRBV7-2 and TRBJ2-5; no definite D call. Germline CDR1 and CDR2: SGHTA and FQGNSA. This CDR3 has 12 residues. The ends were cut back, 0 bases at V and 5 bases at J, with 4 bases in the middle. The CDR3 loop is CASSLARETQYF. CDR3 coding DNA: TGTGCCAGCAGCTTAGCGCGGGAGACCCAGTACTTC.

This clone was seen more than once but under ten times. This chain connects TRBV6-1 to TRBJ1-4; a weak D match, TRBD1 (6 bases). The CDR3 length is 16 residues. Germline-derived CDR1 and CDR2 are MNHNS and SASEGT. Trimming pared 3 bases from V and 7 bases from J, leaving 18 bases between. Here the CDR3 DNA reads TGTGCCAGCAGTGATTCCAGGGGCTACTTCGGTGAAAAACTGTTTTTT. Its translation: CASSDSRGYFGEKLFF.

This clone came up a few times. The chain couples TRBV4-3 to TRBJ2-7; D possibly uses TRBD1 or TRBD2 (6 bases each). V gave up 0 bases and J gave up 0 bases, with 9 bases separating them. Germline assignment: CDR1 LGHNA and CDR2 YSLEER. This CDR3 is built from 15 residues. The CDR3 reads CASSQEGGSSYEQYF. CDR3 bases: TGCGCCAGCAGCCAAGAAGGGGGGAGCTCCTACGAGCAGTACTTC.

The gene calls are TRBV29-1 and TRBJ1-3, with D unclear. The length of the CDR3 is 12 residues. CDR1 is SQVTM and CDR2 is ANQGSEA in the germline V gene. Trimming stripped 5 bases from V and 2 bases from J, with 7 bases between. The CDR3 region has the DNA TGCAGCGTTTGGGCAGCTGGAAACACCATATATTTT. Translation gives CSVWAAGNTIYF.

This clone was seen only a few times. The genes are TRBV4-1 and TRBJ2-7; 8 bases line up with TRBD2. The V gene's germline CDR1 is MGHRA and CDR2 YSYEKL. J lost 6 bases, V lost 4 bases, and 14 bases had no gene match. This CDR3 has 16 amino acids. CDR3 sequence: CASSPRVSGRSSEQYF. Written as DNA, the CDR3 is TGCGCCAGCAGCCCACGAGTAAGCGGGAGAAGCTCCGAGCAGTACTTC.

This clone showed up just once. The chain couples TRBV6-5 to TRBJ1-2, with 9 bases that match TRBD1. The CDR3 runs to 13 residues. With V trimmed by 4 bases and J by 8 bases, 5 bases remained unmatched. Germline V gene sequence: CDR1 MNHEY, CDR2 SVGAGI. DNA of the CDR3: TGTGCCAGCAGTTCCCGGACAGGGGAAGGCTACACCTTC. Its protein product is CASSSRTGEGYTF.

This sequence joins TRBV5-1 and TRBJ1-1; no definite D call. The CDR3 sequence is 13 residues long. Germline V gene sequence: CDR1 SGHRS, CDR2 YFSETQ. V was cut by 5 bases and J by 1 base, with 9 bases left in between. CDR3 loop: CASRSSANTEAFF. As DNA, the CDR3 is TGCGCCAGCAGGTCCTCGGCGAACACTGAAGCTTTCTTT.

The gene calls are TRBV4-2 and TRBJ2-7, with 8 bases lining up with TRBD2. This CDR3 has 15 residues. Trimming cost V 1 base and J 5 bases; bases outside gene matches: 7. Germline-derived CDR1 and CDR2 are LGHNA and YNFKEQ. The CDR3 DNA sequence: TGTGCCAGCAGCCAAGTCCCCAGCGGGAGCAACGAGCAGTACTTC. It is translated as CASSQVPSGSNEQYF.

This clone was seen more than once but under ten times. CDR3 in amino acids: CASTLVGRSQETQYF. DNA for the CDR3: TGTGCCAGTACGCTGGTAGGACGGTCCCAAGAGACCCAGTACTTC. The chain carries TRBV19 and TRBJ2-5; the D is unclear. This CDR3 spans 15 amino acids. Germline lookup yields CDR1 LNHDA and CDR2 SQIVND (reference sequence). Trimming shortened V by 7 bases and J by 1 base, and 16 bases separated the two germline ends.

V usage is TRBV7-3 and J usage is TRBJ2-7; the match to TRBD2 covers 9 bases. Germline values: CDR1 SGHTA, CDR2 FQGTGA. This CDR3 contains 14 residues. Losses at the gene ends were 4 bases for V and 6 bases for J; bases not matched to a gene: 7. CDR3 loop: CASSSLAGVGEQYF. CDR3 nucleotides: TGTGCCAGCAGCTCCTTAGCGGGAGTGGGCGAGCAGTACTTC.

This clone was picked up a small number of times. This chain connects TRBV28 to TRBJ2-7; 11 nucleotides line up with TRBD1. This CDR3 region has 17 residues. Trimming took 4 bases from V and 3 from J; bases not matched to a gene: 11. Looked up from germline, CDR1 is MDHEN and CDR2 is SYDVKM. The CDR3 is CASSWTGGEIRIYEQYF. CDR3 sequence (DNA): TGTGCCAGCAGTTGGACAGGGGGCGAGATTAGAATCTACGAGCAGTACTTC.

The sample holds a few counts of this clone. V and J are TRBV28 and TRBJ2-4; 10 bases align to TRBD2. The CDR3 spans 16 residues. Germline CDR1 MDHEN, CDR2 SYDVKM. V lost 5 bases and J lost 2; bases outside the gene matches: 6. The CDR3 coding sequence is TGTGCCAGCAGTCCTAGCGGGAGAAGGACCAAAAACATTCAGTACTTC. Its translation: CASSPSGRRTKNIQYF.

This clone was seen a handful of times. The V call is TRBV19, the J call TRBJ2-2; no reliable D call. Germline lookup yields CDR1 LNHDA and CDR2 SQIVND (reference sequence). V dropped 3 bases and J dropped 7 bases, with 3 bases sitting between them. This CDR3 has 11 amino acids. The CDR3 here is CASSIGGELFF. CDR3 DNA sequence: TGTGCCAGTAGTATCGGCGGGGAGCTGTTTTTT.

The genes are TRBV28 and TRBJ2-6, with 8 nucleotides matching TRBD1. This CDR3 is built from 16 residues. Germline V gene sequence: CDR1 MDHEN, CDR2 SYDVKM. V lost 8 bases, J lost 0 bases, and 6 bases stayed unmatched. This CDR3 reads CASARTGPSGANVLTF. CDR3 in DNA: TGTGCCAGCGCTAGGACAGGGCCCTCTGGGGCCAACGTCCTGACTTTC.

The V and J genes are TRBV29-1 and TRBJ1-1; 10 bases are shared with TRBD1. CDR1 is SQVTM and CDR2 is ANQGSEA in the germline V gene. This CDR3 is 14 amino acids long. The CDR3 loop reads CRAGGDRGRSEAFF. The CDR3 DNA follows: TGCAGGGCCGGGGGAGACAGGGGGCGAAGTGAAGCTTTCTTT.

This chain joins TRBV25-1 and TRBJ1-1, with unresolved D. V lost 6 bases, J lost 10 bases, and 12 bases lay in between. The CDR3 runs 11 residues. Germline CDR1 reads MGHDK; CDR2 reads SYGVNS. CDR3 amino acids: CASRGMERAFF. The CDR3 DNA is TGTGCCAGCAGGGGGATGGAGCGAGCTTTCTTT.

The chain recombines TRBV5-4 with TRBJ2-7; possible D gene TRBD2, 6 bases. Germline V CDR1 and CDR2: SGHNT, YYREEE (reference sequence). Trimming took 0 bases from V and 4 from J, leaving 14 bases between them. The CDR3 covers 15 residues. DNA of the CDR3: TGTGCCAGCAGCTTGGCCGGGGGTTCTGGATACGAGCAGTACTTC. Protein: CASSLAGGSGYEQYF.

This clone turned up a few times. J is TRBJ2-3 and V is TRBV18; D unresolved. There are 13 residues in the CDR3. From germline, CDR1 is KGHSH and CDR2 LQKENI. V was pared by 3 bases and J by 4 bases, with 8 bases between. CDR3: CASSPMLADTQYF. Written as DNA, the CDR3 is TGTGCCAGCTCACCCATGCTAGCAGATACGCAGTATTTT.

The chain joins TRBV11-2 to TRBJ2-3, with D uncertain. Between the trimmed V and J ends, which lost 5 bases and 6 bases, there was a span of 12 bases. Germline CDR1 SGHAT, CDR2 FQNNGV. The CDR3 runs to 13 residues. CDR3 nucleotides: TGTGCCAGCAGCCTTGGAATGCCCGATACGCAGTATTTT. It codes for CASSLGMPDTQYF.

The chain joins TRBV27 to TRBJ2-5; TRBD2 matches 8 bases. This CDR3 is built from 14 residues. Germline V gives CDR1 MNHEY, CDR2 SMNVEV (reference sequence). V shed 7 bases, J shed 0 bases, and the junction held 4 bases outside the gene matches. CDR3 in DNA: TGTGCCAGCACCGCCGGGGGGGACCAAGAGACCCAGTACTTC. Amino acids: CASTAGGDQETQYF.

This chain uses TRBV9 with TRBJ2-7; the D is unclear. The V gene lost 0 bases and the J gene lost 0 bases, with 4 bases spanning the gap. The CDR3 has 13 residues. The germline CDR1 and CDR2 sequences are SGDLS and YYNGEE. The CDR3, as DNA: TGTGCCAGCAGCGTAGTCGACTCCTACGAGCAGTACTTC. Translation: CASSVVDSYEQYF.

The J gene is TRBJ2-7, the V gene TRBV5-1; maybe TRBD2 (6 bases). Germline lookup yields CDR1 SGHRS and CDR2 YFSETQ. V gave up 3 bases and J gave up 5 bases, with 18 bases separating them. CDR3 length: 15 residues. CDR3 nucleotides: TGCGCCAGCAGCTATTTCGGGAGCCTTGGGAACGAGCAGTACTTC. Its translation: CASSYFGSLGNEQYF.

Only a few counts were recorded for this clone. This chain links TRBV30 with TRBJ2-6; D is perhaps TRBD1 or TRBD2 (5 bases each). This CDR3 has 14 residues. Germline V CDR1 and CDR2: GTSNPN, SVGIG (reference sequence). Trimming removed 4 bases from V and 0 bases from J, with 7 bases in between. CDR3 residues: CAWMGDSGANVLTF. CDR3 bases: TGTGCCTGGATGGGGGACTCTGGGGCCAACGTCCTGACTTTC.

This chain joins TRBV27 and TRBJ2-5, with 10 bases fitting TRBD1. The CDR3 loop spans 16 amino acids. The germline V gene encodes CDR1 MNHEY and CDR2 SMNVEV (reference sequence). Trimming took 1 base from V and 5 from J; bases not matched to a gene: 7. CDR3 nucleotide sequence: TGTGCCAGCAGTTTATTGGGACAGGGGACGAGGGAGACCCAGTACTTC. The encoded protein is CASSLLGQGTRETQYF.